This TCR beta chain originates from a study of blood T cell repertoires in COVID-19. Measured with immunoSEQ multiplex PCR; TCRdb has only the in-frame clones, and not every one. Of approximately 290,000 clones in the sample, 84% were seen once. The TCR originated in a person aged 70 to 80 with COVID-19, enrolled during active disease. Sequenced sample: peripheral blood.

CDR3 nucleotide sequence: TGCGCCAGCAGCCCCCGGGGAGGGGGGGGACGGGAGACCCAGTACTTC. Residues: CASSPRGGGGRETQYF. The V call is TRBV5-1, the J call TRBJ2-5, with a tentative D call TRBD2 (7 bases). V lost 4 bases, J lost 5 bases, and 21 bases lay in between. The V gene's germline CDR1 is SGHRS and CDR2 YFSETQ. The CDR3 consists of 16 residues. Using reference TRBV5-1 and TRBJ2-5 for the parts outside the CDR3, the full variable domain is KAGVTQTPRYLIKTRGQQVTLSCSPISGHRSVSWYQQTPGQGLQFLFEYFSETQRNKGNFPGRFSGRQFSNSRSEMNVSTLELGDSALYLCASSPRGGGGRETQYFGPGTRLLVL.